Detailed here is one T cell receptor beta chain. The target antigen is unknown. The sample belongs to a study of CD8 T cells in Susac syndrome. As for the study in general: Sequenced Susac syndrome patients included over five with active disease and fewer than ten who were in remission. There were Susac syndrome patients who were therapy-naive at blood draw, others on corticosteroids, and others on intravenous immunoglobulin alone. Notes on the study in general: The CD4+ T cell repertoires that were profiled in Susac syndrome showed no clonal expansion.

CDR1 and CDR2 from the germline V gene are SGHRS and YFSETQ. The CDR3 contains 16 residues. Losses at the gene ends were 5 bases for V and 1 base for J; bases not matched to a gene: 10. Random-hexamer reverse transcription was applied to roughly 0.5 to 1 ug RNA. The method of amplification for TCR beta CDR3 was immunoSEQ multiplex PCR, covering 54 Vbeta and 13 Jbeta. From the immunoSEQ multiplex PCR reads, TCRdb called clonotypes with MiXCR, one entry per CDR3 protein. The repertoire holds 55,000 to 75,000 distinct CDR3 sequences, roughly 93% seen once, with about 0.14% in the top ten. The receptor comes from a human donor with Susac syndrome. The sequencing input was CD4+ T cells from PBMCs. V usage is TRBV5-1 and J usage is TRBJ2-7; 9 bases fit TRBD1. CDR3: CASSYSLQGASYEQYF. The CDR3 nucleotides read TGCGCCAGCAGTTATTCTCTACAGGGGGCGTCCTACGAGCAGTACTTC.